This T cell receptor beta chain appears in the sequencing data of a study of blood T cell repertoires in COVID-19. Looking at the study overall: From T cells, B-cell-depleted T cells, or PBMCs came the material, which was cDNA or gDNA.

Data came from immunoSEQ multiplex PCR; TCRdb stores just in-frame clones and leaves some out. The data hold 100,000 to 150,000 clones, with 65% to 90% observed a single time. This CDR3 contains 15 residues. J was trimmed by 0 bases and V by 4 bases; bases with no gene match: 3. Germline CDR1 is SGHRS and CDR2 is YFSETQ. The chain uses TRBV5-1 and TRBJ1-2; TRBD1 agrees at 10 bases. The sample comprised peripheral blood. The sequence was obtained from a woman over 75 with acute or convalescent COVID-19. This CDR3 reads CASSDGTGANYGYTF. DNA of the CDR3: TGCGCCAGCAGCGACGGGACAGGGGCTAACTATGGCTACACCTTC.